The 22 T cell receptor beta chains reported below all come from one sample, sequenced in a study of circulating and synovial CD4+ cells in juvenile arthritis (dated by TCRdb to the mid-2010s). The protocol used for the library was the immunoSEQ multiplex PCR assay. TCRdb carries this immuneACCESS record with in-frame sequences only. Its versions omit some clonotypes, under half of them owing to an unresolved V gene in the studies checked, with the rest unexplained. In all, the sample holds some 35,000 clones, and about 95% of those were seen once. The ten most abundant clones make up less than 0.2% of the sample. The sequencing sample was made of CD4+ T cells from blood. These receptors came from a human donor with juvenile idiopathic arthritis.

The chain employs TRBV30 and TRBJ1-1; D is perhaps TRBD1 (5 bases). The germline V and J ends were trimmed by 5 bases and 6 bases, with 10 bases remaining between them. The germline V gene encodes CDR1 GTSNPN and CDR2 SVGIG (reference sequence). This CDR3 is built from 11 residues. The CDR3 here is CAWEEGPEAFF. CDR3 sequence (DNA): TGTGCCTGGGAGGAGGGGCCTGAAGCTTTCTTT.

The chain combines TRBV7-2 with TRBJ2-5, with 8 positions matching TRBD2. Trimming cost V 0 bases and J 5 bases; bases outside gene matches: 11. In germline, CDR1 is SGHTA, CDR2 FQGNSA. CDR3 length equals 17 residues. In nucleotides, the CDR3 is TGTGCCAGCAGCTTAGCCGGGACTAGGAGCGGCCAGGAGACCCAGTACTTC. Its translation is CASSLAGTRSGQETQYF.

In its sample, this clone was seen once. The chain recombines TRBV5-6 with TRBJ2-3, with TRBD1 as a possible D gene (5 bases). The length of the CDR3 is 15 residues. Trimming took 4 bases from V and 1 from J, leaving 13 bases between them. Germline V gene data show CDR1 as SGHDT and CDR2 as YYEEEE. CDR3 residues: CASSLGDRGTDTQYF. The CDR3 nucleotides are TGTGCCAGCAGCCTCGGTGACAGAGGCACAGATACGCAGTATTTT.

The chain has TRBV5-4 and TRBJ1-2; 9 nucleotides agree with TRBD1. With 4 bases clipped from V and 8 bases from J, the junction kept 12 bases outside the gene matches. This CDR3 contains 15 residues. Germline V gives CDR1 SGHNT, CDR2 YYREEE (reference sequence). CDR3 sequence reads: CASSGRDRVVGGYTF. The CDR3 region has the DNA TGTGCCAGCAGCGGCCGGGACAGGGTCGTCGGGGGCTACACCTTC.

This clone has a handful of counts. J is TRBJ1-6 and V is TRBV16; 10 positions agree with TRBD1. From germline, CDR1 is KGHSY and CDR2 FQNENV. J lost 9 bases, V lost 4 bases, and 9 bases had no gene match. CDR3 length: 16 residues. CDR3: CASSLRMTGGRSPLHF. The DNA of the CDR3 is TGTGCCAGCAGCCTACGTATGACAGGGGGCCGTTCACCCCTCCACTTT.

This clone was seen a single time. CDR3 loop: CASSSLGGGWETQYF. CDR3 sequence (DNA): TGTGCCAGCAGCTCCCTCGGGGGGGGCTGGGAGACCCAGTACTTC. The rearrangement links TRBV7-8 to TRBJ2-5; 8 bases fit TRBD2. Trimming cost V 4 bases and J 5 bases; bases outside gene matches: 9. CDR1 is SGHVS, CDR2 FQNEAQ, per germline. The CDR3 has 15 residues.

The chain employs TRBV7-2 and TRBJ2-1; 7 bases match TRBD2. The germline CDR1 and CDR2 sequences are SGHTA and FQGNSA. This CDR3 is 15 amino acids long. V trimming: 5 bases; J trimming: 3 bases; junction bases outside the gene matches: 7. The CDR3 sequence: CASSPTSDHYNEQFF. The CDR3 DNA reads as TGTGCCAGCAGCCCCACTAGCGATCACTACAATGAGCAGTTCTTC.

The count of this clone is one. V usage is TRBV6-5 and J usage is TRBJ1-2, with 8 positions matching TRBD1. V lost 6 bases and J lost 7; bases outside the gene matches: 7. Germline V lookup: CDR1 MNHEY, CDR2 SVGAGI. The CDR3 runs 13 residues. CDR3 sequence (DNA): TGTGCCAGCAGCGACAGGGGATTTACTGGCTACACCTTC. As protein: CASSDRGFTGYTF.

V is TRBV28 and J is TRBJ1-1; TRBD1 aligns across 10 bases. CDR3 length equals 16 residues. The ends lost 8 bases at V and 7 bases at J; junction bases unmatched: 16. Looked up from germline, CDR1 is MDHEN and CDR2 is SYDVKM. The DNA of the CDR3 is TGTGCCAGCGACGGACGGGACAGGGGCAAAAGAGGTGAAGCTTTCTTT. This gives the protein CASDGRDRGKRGEAFF.

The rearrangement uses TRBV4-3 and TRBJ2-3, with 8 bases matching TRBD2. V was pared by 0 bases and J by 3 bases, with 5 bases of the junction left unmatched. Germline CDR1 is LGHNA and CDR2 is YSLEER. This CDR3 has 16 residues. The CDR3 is CASSQDSGGRTDTQYF. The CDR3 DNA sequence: TGCGCCAGCAGCCAAGACTCGGGGGGGCGTACAGATACGCAGTATTTT.

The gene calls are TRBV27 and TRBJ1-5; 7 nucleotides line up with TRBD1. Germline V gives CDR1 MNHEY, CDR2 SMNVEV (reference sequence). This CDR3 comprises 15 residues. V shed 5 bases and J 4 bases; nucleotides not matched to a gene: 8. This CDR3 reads CASSPSTGRNQPQHF. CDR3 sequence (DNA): TGTGCCAGCAGTCCGTCGACAGGGAGGAATCAGCCCCAGCATTTT.

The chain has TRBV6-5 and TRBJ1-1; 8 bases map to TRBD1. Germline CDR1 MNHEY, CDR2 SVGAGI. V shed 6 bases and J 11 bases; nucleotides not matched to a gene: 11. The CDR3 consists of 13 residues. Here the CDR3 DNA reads TGTGCCAGCAGCCCCCAGGGGGCGGCGGGGGCTTTCTTT. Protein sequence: CASSPQGAAGAFF.

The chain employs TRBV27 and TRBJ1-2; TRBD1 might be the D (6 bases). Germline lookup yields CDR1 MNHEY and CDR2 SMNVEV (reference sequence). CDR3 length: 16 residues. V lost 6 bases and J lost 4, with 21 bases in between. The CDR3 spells CASRPRTGFGRYGYTF. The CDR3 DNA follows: TGTGCCAGCAGACCGCGTACAGGGTTCGGGCGCTATGGCTACACCTTC.

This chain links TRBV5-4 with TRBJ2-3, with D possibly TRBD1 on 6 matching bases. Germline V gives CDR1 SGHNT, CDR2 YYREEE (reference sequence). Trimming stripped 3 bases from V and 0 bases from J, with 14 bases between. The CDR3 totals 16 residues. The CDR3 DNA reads TGTGCCAGCAGCTACCCGGGACAAACTAGCACAGATACGCAGTATTTT. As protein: CASSYPGQTSTDTQYF.

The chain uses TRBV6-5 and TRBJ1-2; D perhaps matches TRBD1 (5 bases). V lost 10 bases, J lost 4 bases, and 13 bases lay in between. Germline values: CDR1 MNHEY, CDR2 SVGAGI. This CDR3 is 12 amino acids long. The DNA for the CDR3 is TGTGCCACCCACGACAGTCCCTATGGCTACACCTTC. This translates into CATHDSPYGYTF.

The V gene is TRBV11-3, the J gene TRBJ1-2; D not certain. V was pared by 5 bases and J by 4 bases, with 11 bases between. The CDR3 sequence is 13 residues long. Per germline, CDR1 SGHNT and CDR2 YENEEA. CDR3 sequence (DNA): TGTGCCAGCAGCCCTCAGTTAAGCTATGGCTACACCTTC. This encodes CASSPQLSYGYTF.

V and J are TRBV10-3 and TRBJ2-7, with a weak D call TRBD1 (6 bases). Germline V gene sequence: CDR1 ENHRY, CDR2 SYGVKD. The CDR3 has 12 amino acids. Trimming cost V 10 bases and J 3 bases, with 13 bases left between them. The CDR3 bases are TGTGCCACCGGGGACAACTACTACGAGCAGTACTTC. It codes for CATGDNYYEQYF.

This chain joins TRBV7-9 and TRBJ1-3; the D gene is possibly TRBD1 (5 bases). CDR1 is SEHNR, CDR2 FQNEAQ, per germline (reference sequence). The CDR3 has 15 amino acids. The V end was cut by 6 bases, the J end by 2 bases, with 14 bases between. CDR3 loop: CASRPTGVAGNTIYF. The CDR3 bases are TGTGCCAGCAGACCGACGGGGGTGGCTGGAAACACCATATATTTT.

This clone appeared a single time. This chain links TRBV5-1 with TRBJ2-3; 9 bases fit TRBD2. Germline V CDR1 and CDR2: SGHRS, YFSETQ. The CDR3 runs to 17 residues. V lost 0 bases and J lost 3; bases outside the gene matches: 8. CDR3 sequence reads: CASSLATPGLATDTQYF. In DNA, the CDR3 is TGCGCCAGCAGCTTGGCTACTCCGGGACTAGCAACAGATACGCAGTATTTT.

CDR3 protein: CASSPALAGFYEQYF. DNA for the CDR3: TGTGCCAGTAGTCCGGCCCTAGCGGGCTTCTACGAGCAGTACTTC. The chain employs TRBV19 and TRBJ2-7; TRBD2 matches at 8 bases. This CDR3 is built from 15 residues. The junction had 9 bases not matched to a gene; V was cut back by 5 bases and J by 3 bases. Germline CDR1 LNHDA, CDR2 SQIVND (reference sequence).

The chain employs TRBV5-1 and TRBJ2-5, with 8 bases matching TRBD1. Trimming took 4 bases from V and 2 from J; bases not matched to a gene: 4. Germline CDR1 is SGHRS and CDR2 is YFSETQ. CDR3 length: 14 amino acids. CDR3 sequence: CASSGQGPQETQYF. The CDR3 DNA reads TGCGCCAGCAGCGGACAGGGTCCTCAAGAGACCCAGTACTTC.

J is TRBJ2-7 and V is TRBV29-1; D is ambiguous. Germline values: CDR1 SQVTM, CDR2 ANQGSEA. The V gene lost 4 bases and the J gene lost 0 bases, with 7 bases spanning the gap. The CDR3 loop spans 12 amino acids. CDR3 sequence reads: CSVVLGSYEQYF. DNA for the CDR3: TGCAGCGTTGTACTTGGCTCCTACGAGCAGTACTTC.